This TCR beta chain appears in the sequencing data of a study of blood T cell repertoires in COVID-19. Study-wide background: Acute-phase and convalescent COVID-19 samples originated in the United States, Italy and Spain.

Sequencing was performed with immunoSEQ multiplex PCR; in TCRdb, only in-frame clones are kept and a portion is missing. This table holds over 250,000 clones, more than 80% found once. Adults between roughly 18 and 95 years of age took part from fewer than 30 US areas. From germline, CDR1 is SGHTA and CDR2 FQGNSA. The junction had 6 bases not matched to a gene; V was cut back by 5 bases and J by 2 bases. The CDR3 spans 14 residues. The receptor comes from a woman younger than 30 who had recovered from COVID-19. Sequenced sample: PBMCs or T cells enriched from blood (not recorded which). V gene TRBV7-2 combines with J gene TRBJ2-7; 7 bases line up with TRBD1. The CDR3 DNA reads as TGTGCCAGCAGCCACAGACAGGGCGCCTACGAGCAGTACTTC. This codes for CASSHRQGAYEQYF.